The 4 T cell receptor beta chains presented below share a single source sample, sequenced in a study of cytomegalovirus exposure and HLA in healthy donors. PCR used 60 Vbeta primers and 13 Jbeta primers. Clones were sequenced by immunoSEQ multiplex PCR, and TCRdb holds only the in-frame ones, with some missing. The sample includes some 180,000 clones, about 85% seen only once; the top ten take about 2.5%. Sequenced: PBMCs. Every receptor here comes from a man aged 30 to 39 in good health and CMV-seropositive.

The J gene is TRBJ2-3, the V gene TRBV7-2; the D is unclear. Germline loops: CDR1 SGHTA, CDR2 FQGNSA. Trimming cost V 5 bases and J 0 bases, with 9 bases left between them. This CDR3 is built from 14 residues. DNA of the CDR3: TGTGCCAGCAGCCCCCACAGAAGCACAGATACGCAGTATTTT. This gives the protein CASSPHRSTDTQYF.

The chain is built from TRBV19 and TRBJ2-3; 7 bases match TRBD2. Germline V gene sequence: CDR1 LNHDA, CDR2 SQIVND (reference sequence). CDR3 size: 15 residues. The J segment lost 0 bases and the V segment lost 4 bases, leaving 4 bases of the junction unmatched. The CDR3 region is CASSRGGWSTDTQYF. The CDR3, as DNA: TGTGCCAGTAGTAGGGGGGGATGGAGCACAGATACGCAGTATTTT.

The chain uses TRBV27 and TRBJ1-2, with D unclear. Germline CDR1 reads MNHEY; CDR2 reads SMNVEV (reference sequence). V was shortened by 2 bases and J by 8 bases, with 12 bases between the two germline ends. The CDR3 has 13 residues. CDR3 nucleotide sequence: TGTGCCAGCAGTTTAGTTGGGCCCCAAGGCTACACCTTC. It codes for CASSLVGPQGYTF.

V is TRBV11-3 and J is TRBJ2-3; 7 bases agree with TRBD2. Germline V gene sequence: CDR1 SGHNT, CDR2 YENEEA. Trimming took 1 base from V and 3 from J; bases not matched to a gene: 4. The CDR3 is 15 residues long. This CDR3 is CASSLGNSGTDTQYF. The CDR3 DNA reads TGTGCCAGCAGCTTAGGAAATAGCGGGACAGATACGCAGTATTTT.